The 30 T cell receptor beta chains below were found in one sample sequenced in a study of tissue T cells after allogeneic stem cell transplantation (dated by TCRdb to between 2020 and 2023). The library was made by the immunoSEQ multiplex PCR assay. The source is immuneACCESS, and TCRdb retained only in-frame sequences with V and J called. Part of the clones is not carried over; for the studies checked, unresolved V genes explain less than half of this, and the remainder is unexplained. The sample table contains about 50,000 clones; only one count was recorded for roughly 73% of them. In total, the top ten clones hold approximately 0.7% of the sample. The sequenced material came from sorted cells pooled from one or two spleens. Receptors originate from a pool of C57BL/6 mice in good health.

With respect to this clone: Gene names refer to mouse genes. The CDR3 end lies 1 residue beyond the end of the read and is filled in from the germline J gene. This chain uses TRBV29 with TRBJ2-4; no firm D call. V dropped 2 bases and J dropped 1 base, with 4 bases sitting between them. The CDR3 is 13 amino acids. Germline CDR1 is MSHET and CDR2 is SYDVDS. The CDR3 spells CASSLDGQNTLYF. Incomplete CDR3 DNA: TGTGCTAGCAGTTTAGACGGTCAAAACACCTTGTAC.

Only one count was recorded for this clone. Mouse germline and gene names are used. With the read ending 1 residue before the CDR3 end, the germline J gene is used to fill in that end. This sequence joins TRBV13-2 and TRBJ1-1, with D maybe TRBD1 (6 bases). Germline V gene lookup returns CDR1 NNHNN and CDR2 SYGAGS (reference sequence). This CDR3 has 14 amino acids. V shed 2 bases and J shed 3 bases, with 11 bases lying between them. The sequenced CDR3 bases are TGTGCCAGCGGTGAACCGGGACAATACACAGAAGTCTTC. It specifies CASGEPGQYTEVF. The full CDR3 is CASGEPGQYTEVFF.

Comment on this clone: Genes and germline are mouse. The CDR3 goes on 1 residue after the read ends, and that part is filled in from the germline J gene. The chain is built from TRBV14 and TRBJ2-5; a possible D gene is TRBD1 (6 bases). Trimming removed 5 bases at V and 1 base at J, with 14 bases between. This CDR3 comprises 15 residues. Germline CDR1 and CDR2: SGHDT and FRDEAV. CDR3 DNA (partial): TGTGCCAGCAGCACCCACAGGGAAGACCAAGACACCCAGTAC. Protein: CASSTHREDQDTQY. The whole CDR3 protein reads CASSTHREDQDTQYF.

In regard to this clone: Each gene name is a mouse one. Coverage ceases 1 residue before the CDR3 finishes, and the germline J gene fills in the end. The rearrangement uses TRBV31 and TRBJ2-1; TRBD1 might be the D (5 bases). Germline V gene data show CDR1 as GKSSPN and CDR2 as SITVG. V was pared by 0 bases and J by 7 bases, with 10 bases between. CDR3 size: 13 residues. The CDR3 region is CAWSLPEGAEQFF. The CDR3 bases that were read are TGTGCCTGGAGTCTACCCGAGGGGGCTGAGCAGTTC.

About this clone: Mouse germline and gene names are used. The read terminates 1 residue ahead of where the CDR3 ends, so the germline J gene completes it. The same CDR3 also results from other DNA sequences found in this sample. This chain connects TRBV13-2 to TRBJ2-4; D not resolved. This CDR3 has 10 residues. Germline-derived CDR1 and CDR2 are NNHNN and SYGAGS (reference sequence). Trimming removed 5 bases from V and 4 bases from J, with 2 bases in between. The DNA read from the CDR3 is TGTGCCAGCGGCGAAAACACCTTGTAC. This sequence encodes CASGENTLY. The entire CDR3 sequence reads CASGENTLYF.

This clone occurred once. The gene names here belong to mouse. Partial CDR3 DNA: TGTGCCAGCAGCCCTGGGGGTTCTGGAAATACGCTCTAT. It encodes CASSPGGSGNTLY. The complete CDR3 protein is CASSPGGSGNTLYF. V and J are TRBV3 and TRBJ1-3; maybe TRBD1 (5 bases). The sequenced fragment ends 1 residue before the CDR3 boundary, so the rest is inferred from the germline J gene. The V end was cut by 5 bases, the J end by 0 bases, with 8 bases between. The CDR3 is 14 residues long. The germline gives CDR1 SNHLY, CDR2 FYNGKV (reference sequence).

On this clone itself: Gene names denote mouse genes. From the germline J gene comes the end of the CDR3, since the read stops 1 residue before it. V gene TRBV13-2 combines with J gene TRBJ1-4; D not resolved. This CDR3 spans 11 amino acids. Trimming took 1 base from V and 6 from J, leaving 1 base between them. In germline, CDR1 is NNHNN, CDR2 SYGAGS (reference sequence). CDR3 bases read: TGTGCCAGCGGTGATCACGAAAGATTATTT. Translating gives CASGDHERLF. The whole CDR3 reads CASGDHERLFF.

Notes on this clone: Mouse germline and gene names are used. Read data end 1 residue before the CDR3 end; the end is taken from the germline J gene. This chain joins TRBV4 and TRBJ2-4; D gene uncertain. Germline assignment: CDR1 LGHDT and CDR2 YNNKQL (reference sequence). V gave up 5 bases and J gave up 0 bases, with 6 bases separating them. CDR3 length: 13 residues. CDR3 in amino acids: CASSLSSQNTLYF. The DNA read from the CDR3 is TGTGCCAGCAGCCTGAGTAGTCAAAACACCTTGTAC.

This clone was observed a few times. Any gene name here is a mouse gene name. With the read ending 1 residue before the CDR3 end, the germline J gene is used to fill in that end. This chain connects TRBV13-2 to TRBJ1-5, with a weak D call TRBD1 (5 bases). The germline CDR1 and CDR2 sequences are NNHNN and SYGAGS (reference sequence). Between the trimmed V and J ends, which lost 3 bases and 0 bases, there was a span of 10 bases. CDR3 length: 15 amino acids. CDR3 bases read: TGTGCCAGCGGTGGCCGGACACCTAACAACCAGGCTCCGCTT. It encodes CASGGRTPNNQAPL. The whole CDR3 sequence reads CASGGRTPNNQAPLF.

To note about this clone: The listed genes are named as in mouse. The DNA ends 1 residue before the CDR3 does, and the rest of the CDR3 is filled in from the germline J gene. This chain joins TRBV1 and TRBJ1-4; the D gene is possibly TRBD1 (6 bases). This CDR3 spans 13 amino acids. Per germline, CDR1 NSQYPW and CDR2 LRSPGD (reference sequence). Trimming removed 3 bases from V and 4 bases from J, with 6 bases in between. The CDR3: CTCSATGNERLFF. The sequenced part of the CDR3 DNA is TGCACCTGCAGTGCGACAGGCAACGAAAGATTATTT.

This clone appeared a few times. Genes and germline come from the mouse. The CDR3 end is not reached by the read, which stops 1 residue before it; the germline J gene fills it in. The chain combines TRBV13-1 with TRBJ2-1; perhaps TRBD1 as D (6 bases). This CDR3 region has 14 residues. The germline gives CDR1 NSHNY, CDR2 SYGAGN. Trimming removed 2 bases at V and 1 base at J, with 7 bases between. CDR3 bases read: TGTGCCAGCAGTGAGGGGACAAACTATGCTGAGCAGTTC. Its protein is CASSEGTNYAEQF. Given in full, the CDR3 is CASSEGTNYAEQFF.

A remark on this clone: Gene names refer to mouse genes. The CDR3 end lies 1 residue beyond the end of the read and is filled in from the germline J gene. The chain couples TRBV1 to TRBJ2-4; 7 bases agree with TRBD2. V shed 0 bases, J shed 0 bases, and the junction held 3 bases outside the gene matches. Germline CDR1 NSQYPW, CDR2 LRSPGD (reference sequence). The CDR3 covers 16 residues. Partial CDR3 DNA: TGCACCTGCAGTGCAGAACTGGGGCATAGTCAAAACACCTTGTAC. As protein: CTCSAELGHSQNTLY. The whole CDR3 protein is CTCSAELGHSQNTLYF.

The table lists this clone with a few counts. All gene names here are mouse names. From the germline J gene comes the end of the CDR3, since the read stops 1 residue before it. The sample contains more than one DNA sequence encoding this CDR3. V gene TRBV1 combines with J gene TRBJ1-3; D is uncertain. Germline CDR1 NSQYPW, CDR2 LRSPGD (reference sequence). The CDR3 totals 14 residues. V was pared by 1 base and J by 0 bases, with 4 bases between. This chain's CDR3 is CTCSAGGSGNTLYF. CDR3 DNA (partial): TGCACCTGCAGTGCAGGAGGTTCTGGAAATACGCTCTAT.

Comments on this clone: Gene names refer to mouse genes. The CDR3 end falls 1 residue outside the read, so it is completed with the germline J gene. V and J are TRBV19 and TRBJ1-4; D possibly corresponds to TRBD1 (6 bases). The CDR3 sequence is 15 residues long. The V and J ends lost 4 bases and 0 bases respectively, with 10 bases between them. Germline CDR1 and CDR2: FNHDT and SITEND (reference sequence). The sequenced CDR3 bases are TGTGCCAGCAGTCCCCCAGGGGTTTCCAACGAAAGATTATTT. Its protein is CASSPPGVSNERLF. The whole CDR3 region reads CASSPPGVSNERLFF. Combining the CDR3 with reference TRBV19 and TRBJ1-4 gives the whole variable domain GGIITQTPKFLIGQEGQKLTLKCQQNFNHDTMYWYRQDSGKGLRLIYYSITENDLQKGDLSEGYDASREKKSSFSLTVTSAQKNEMAVFLCASSPPGVSNERLFFGHGTKLSVL.

Note on this clone: Gene names and germline match the mouse. This sample also contains other DNA sequences that code for the same CDR3. CDR3 DNA, as far as it was read: TGTGCCAGCTCTCCGGGACTGGGCTATGAACAGTAC. This sequence encodes CASSPGLGYEQY. The complete CDR3 protein is CASSPGLGYEQYF. The rearrangement joins TRBV12-1 to TRBJ2-7; 9 positions agree with TRBD2. The CDR3 goes on 1 residue after the read ends, and that part is filled in from the germline J gene. The trim removed 2 bases at V and 3 bases at J, leaving 1 base unmatched. Germline lookup yields CDR1 SGHSN and CDR2 HYEKVE. The CDR3 is made up of 13 amino acids.

For this clone: All gene names here are mouse names. The read is 1 residue too short to cover the CDR3 end, so that end is filled in from the germline J gene. The rearrangement links TRBV19 to TRBJ2-2, with 9 positions matching TRBD1. V was clipped by 4 bases and J by 5 bases; unmatched bases: 3. In germline, CDR1 is FNHDT, CDR2 SITEND (reference sequence). The CDR3 contains 14 residues. The sequenced part of the CDR3 DNA is TGTGCCAGCAGTCGGACAGGGGAGACCGGGCAGCTCTAC. Translated: CASSRTGETGQLY. The complete CDR3 sequence is CASSRTGETGQLYF.

Turning to this clone: Gene names and germline refer to mouse. The CDR3 end falls 1 residue outside the read, so it is completed with the germline J gene. J is TRBJ1-3 and V is TRBV3; no definite D call. The CDR3 loop spans 11 amino acids. Germline CDR1 reads SNHLY; CDR2 reads FYNGKV (reference sequence). Deletions cut 5 bases from V and 9 bases from J, with 8 bases between. CDR3 amino acids: CASSPKGTLYF. The CDR3 bases that were read are TGTGCCAGCAGCCCCAAGGGTACGCTCTAT.

This clone appeared once. Gene names and germline match the mouse. The CDR3 is cut off 1 residue early in the read; its end comes from the germline J gene. The chain uses TRBV26 and TRBJ1-1, with 12 bases identical to TRBD1. From germline, CDR1 is KGHPV and CDR2 FQNQEV (reference sequence). CDR3 length: 16 amino acids. The J segment lost 0 bases and the V segment lost 2 bases, leaving 1 base of the junction unmatched. CDR3 bases read: TGTGCCAGCAGTCTGGGGACAGGGGGCCCAAACACAGAAGTCTTC. It translates to CASSLGTGGPNTEVF. In full, the CDR3 is CASSLGTGGPNTEVFF.

Concerning this clone: Germline and genes here are mouse. The read finishes 1 residue shy of the CDR3 end, and the germline J gene is used to complete it. This sequence joins TRBV1 and TRBJ1-1; no clear D. This CDR3 region has 12 residues. CDR1 and CDR2 from the germline V gene are NSQYPW and LRSPGD (reference sequence). The ends were cut back, 3 bases at V and 4 bases at J, with 6 bases in the middle. The chain's CDR3 is CTCSATGTEVFF. Incomplete CDR3 DNA: TGCACCTGCAGTGCGACGGGCACAGAAGTCTTC.

In regard to this clone: Gene names and germline match the mouse. Sequencing ends 1 residue short of the CDR3 end; the germline J gene provides the rest. The chain is built from TRBV16 and TRBJ1-3; 7 bases match TRBD1. The germline gives CDR1 SGHSA, CDR2 FRNQAP. This CDR3 region has 14 residues. Unmatched junction bases numbered 1, after V lost 1 base and J lost 4 bases. The DNA read from the CDR3 is TGTGCAAGCAGCTTAGTACAGGGGGGAAATACGCTCTAT. Its translation is CASSLVQGGNTLY. The full-length CDR3 reads as CASSLVQGGNTLYF. Drawing the rest from reference TRBV16 and TRBJ1-3, the complete variable domain is NAGVIQTPRHKVTGKGQEATLWCEPISGHSAVFWYRQTIVQGLEFLTYFRNQAPIDDSGMPKERFSAQMPNQSHSTLKIQSTQPQDSAVYLCASSLVQGGNTLYFGEGSRLIVV.

About this clone: One end of the junction is discordant with germline, which a read error may explain. Here the gene names and germline are mouse. The read gets to within 1 residue of the CDR3 end, and the germline J gene fills in the rest. This chain connects TRBV13-1 to TRBJ2-7, with D tentatively TRBD1 or TRBD2 (5 bases each). The CDR3 has 12 residues. Germline lookup yields CDR1 NSHNY and CDR2 SYGAGN. CDR3 DNA (partial): TGTGCCAGCGGTGAGCACGGGGCTGAACAGTAC. This translates into CASGEHGAEQY. The complete CDR3 sequence is CASGEHGAEQYF.

Note on this clone: Gene labels here are mouse ones. The read ends 1 residue early relative to the CDR3; the germline J gene fills the gap. This specimen includes other DNA sequences encoding the same CDR3. This sequence joins TRBV3 and TRBJ2-7; D unresolved. CDR3 length equals 12 residues. Germline V gene data show CDR1 as SNHLY and CDR2 as FYNGKV (reference sequence). Trimming took 5 bases from V and 0 from J, leaving 5 bases between them. The covered CDR3 bases are TGTGCCAGCAGCCCTAGCTCCTATGAACAGTAC. It codes for CASSPSSYEQY. The complete CDR3 reads CASSPSSYEQYF.

On this clone: Mouse gene names and germline throughout. The read terminates 1 residue before the CDR3 end, so the remaining end is supplied by the germline J gene. The V gene is TRBV13-2, the J gene TRBJ2-5; 8 bases are a match to TRBD2. CDR3 length equals 15 residues. The ends lost 1 base at V and 1 base at J; junction bases unmatched: 2. Germline CDR1 reads NNHNN; CDR2 reads SYGAGS (reference sequence). Incomplete CDR3 DNA: TGTGCCAGCGGTGATTCCTGGGGGGACCAAGACACCCAGTAC. Translation: CASGDSWGDQDTQY. The whole CDR3 protein is CASGDSWGDQDTQYF.

Regarding this clone: Mouse germline and gene names are used. The CDR3 is cut off 1 residue early in the read; its end comes from the germline J gene. V usage is TRBV12-2 and J usage is TRBJ1-5, with unresolved D. Trimming stripped 2 bases from V and 4 bases from J, with 8 bases between. Per germline, CDR1 SGHLS and CDR2 HYDKME. The length of the CDR3 is 13 residues. CDR3 region: CASSPRQNQAPLF. Incomplete CDR3 DNA: TGTGCCAGCTCTCCCCGACAAAACCAGGCTCCGCTT.

Remarks on this clone: Gene names and germline match the mouse. The read comes to an end 1 residue before the CDR3 does, leaving the germline J gene to fill in the end. The V gene is TRBV4, the J gene TRBJ2-1; 9 bases line up with TRBD2. The CDR3 consists of 14 residues. The V gene end was trimmed by 5 bases and the J gene end by 4 bases; junction bases not matched to a gene: 3. Per the germline V gene, CDR1 is LGHDT and CDR2 is YNNKQL (reference sequence). This CDR3 reads CASSPGTGYAEQFF. The CDR3 bases that were read are TGTGCCAGCAGCCCCGGGACTGGGTATGCTGAGCAGTTC.

In regard to this clone: Gene names and germline match the mouse. Read sequence stops 1 residue before the CDR3 end, and the germline J gene provides the missing end. Other DNA sequences of this sample code for an identical CDR3. This chain uses TRBV3 with TRBJ1-1; D not certain. The germline CDR1 and CDR2 sequences are SNHLY and FYNGKV (reference sequence). V was clipped by 1 base and J by 0 bases, with 3 bases between them. The length of the CDR3 is 13 residues. CDR3 loop: CASSLGPNTEVFF. CDR3 DNA, as far as it was read: TGTGCCAGCAGCTTAGGTCCAAACACAGAAGTCTTC.

This clone was detected only once. Gene and germline names: mouse. The read terminates 1 residue ahead of where the CDR3 ends, so the germline J gene completes it. The rearrangement uses TRBV13-2 and TRBJ2-3, with D perhaps TRBD2 (6 bases). Germline values: CDR1 NNHNN, CDR2 SYGAGS (reference sequence). This CDR3 is 16 amino acids long. The V and J ends lost 0 bases and 0 bases respectively, with 11 bases between them. CDR3 DNA, as far as it was read: TGTGCCAGCGGTGATGCCTGGGGCCTTAGTGCAGAAACGCTGTAT. It specifies CASGDAWGLSAETLY. The whole CDR3 sequence reads CASGDAWGLSAETLYF.

On this clone itself: Gene names refer to mouse genes. The read ends 1 residue before the CDR3 terminus; that terminus is restored from the germline J gene. The chain combines TRBV12-2 with TRBJ2-3; D not certain. The germline V gene encodes CDR1 SGHLS and CDR2 HYDKME. Trimming cost V 2 bases and J 0 bases, with 8 bases left between them. The CDR3 runs 14 residues. The sequenced CDR3 bases are TGTGCCAGCTCTCCCTCGACAAGTGCAGAAACGCTGTAT. Residues: CASSPSTSAETLY. Given in full, the CDR3 is CASSPSTSAETLYF.

This clone occurred once. Gene names and germline refer to mouse. Other DNA sequences in this sample translate to the same CDR3. Partial CDR3 DNA: TGTGCCAGCAGCTCGACAGCAAACTCCGACTACACC. Translated: CASSSTANSDYT. The full CDR3 is CASSSTANSDYTF. This sequence joins TRBV3 and TRBJ1-2; a possible D gene is TRBD1 (5 bases). With the read ending 1 residue before the CDR3 end, the germline J gene is used to fill in that end. Germline V gives CDR1 SNHLY, CDR2 FYNGKV (reference sequence). V lost 4 bases, J lost 0 bases, and 6 bases lay in between. This CDR3 is 13 amino acids long.

Details on this clone: Germline and genes: mouse. The DNA read from the CDR3 is TGTGCCAGCAGCCCGGAGGGACAGGGAGACGAAAGATTATTT. Residues: CASSPEGQGDERLF. The CDR3, in full, reads CASSPEGQGDERLFF. This chain connects TRBV5 to TRBJ1-4; 9 bases are a match to TRBD1. Read coverage stops 1 residue before the CDR3 terminus; the germline J gene supplies the remainder. Germline CDR1 LGHNA, CDR2 YNLKQL (reference sequence). J gave up 6 bases and V 4 bases, and 6 bases lay outside the gene matches. The CDR3 consists of 15 residues.